The 22 T cell receptor beta chains in this list originate from one sample, sequenced in a study of T-cell reconstitution after alpha-beta-depleted transplantation in children. Library preparation (for TCRbeta) was performed with unique molecular identifiers. Each CDR3 protein is one row after TCRdb ran MiXCR on the PCR reads. Found here are a few hundred thousand distinct CDR3 sequences, 10% of them singletons; the top ten hold 2% to 3%. The sequences come from PBMCs from the stem cell graft donor, collected from the stem cell graft. The origin of the receptors is a human donor who donated a stem cell graft to a child with acute lymphoblastic leukemia.

This clonotype was observed a handful of times. The chain has TRBV4-1 and TRBJ2-6, with D possibly being TRBD1 (6 bases). The CDR3 is made up of 16 amino acids. Germline CDR1 and CDR2: MGHRA and YSYEKL. The germline V and J ends were trimmed by 3 bases and 5 bases, with 14 bases remaining between them. CDR3 protein: CASSQGDTGWANVLTF. For the CDR3, the DNA is TGCGCCAGCAGCCAGGGGGACACCGGCTGGGCCAACGTCCTGACTTTC.

This clonotype was seen ten or more times. The chain is built from TRBV12-3 or TRBV12-4 and TRBJ1-4; no clear D. V lost 2 bases to trimming and J lost 2 bases, with 9 bases between them. The CDR3 has 15 amino acids. CDR3 in amino acids: CASSLYRRTNEKLFF. The CDR3 DNA reads as TGTGCCAGCAGTTTATACCGCCGGACTAATGAAAAACTGTTTTTT.

This clonotype was seen repeatedly, ten times or more. For the CDR3, the DNA is TGTGCCAGCAGTTATGTTTTGGGGACCTCTGGGAATGAGCAGTTCTTC. Protein product: CASSYVLGTSGNEQFF. The chain uses TRBV6-2 or TRBV6-3 and TRBJ2-1; D assignment may be TRBD1 or TRBD2 (5 bases each). This CDR3 has 16 residues. The V end was cut by 3 bases, the J end by 7 bases, with 19 bases between. The germline gives CDR1 MNHEY, CDR2 SVGEGT.

This clonotype was seen ten or more times. The J gene is TRBJ1-2, the V gene TRBV10-3; possibly TRBD1 for D (5 bases). V was trimmed by 2 bases and J by 10 bases, leaving 17 bases between them. Germline CDR1 is ENHRY and CDR2 is SYGVKD. The CDR3 runs to 14 residues. The CDR3 region has the DNA TGTGCCATCAGTGAGAACGGGGGAACCGGGGACTACACCTTC. Its protein product is CAISENGGTGDYTF.

The chain combines TRBV10-3 with TRBJ2-1, with TRBD2 matching 8 bases. Germline CDR1 and CDR2: ENHRY and SYGVKD. This CDR3 spans 14 amino acids. The V segment lost 0 bases and the J segment 8 bases; nucleotides outside the gene matches: 3. The CDR3 DNA reads as TGTGCCATCAGTGAGTCGCTTAGCGGGGATGAGCAGTTCTTC. Encoded protein: CAISESLSGDEQFF.

This clonotype was observed a few times. The V and J genes are TRBV4-3 and TRBJ2-3; TRBD2 matches 9 bases. Germline V gene sequence: CDR1 LGHNA, CDR2 YSLEER. V gave up 0 bases and J gave up 4 bases; unmatched junction bases: 5. This CDR3 has 16 amino acids. The CDR3 DNA follows: TGCGCCAGCAGCCAAGAACCTAGCGGGGTGGCAGATACGCAGTATTTT. Translating it yields CASSQEPSGVADTQYF.

V and J are TRBV7-2 and TRBJ1-2, with D unclear. The CDR3 is 17 amino acids. V was clipped by 2 bases and J by 4 bases, with 20 bases between them. The V gene's germline CDR1 is SGHTA and CDR2 FQGNSA. CDR3 coding DNA: TGTGCCAGCAGCTTAAAAGTAGCAAGGTCTGGCGGCTATGGCTACACCTTC. Protein sequence: CASSLKVARSGGYGYTF.

The chain employs TRBV12-3 or TRBV12-4 and TRBJ1-1; D remains unclear. With 3 bases removed from V and 8 bases from J, the gap between germline ends came to 16 bases. The CDR3 loop spans 14 amino acids. The CDR3 nucleotides read TGTGCCAGCAGTTTCCTGTTGCGGGAAATCGAAGCTTTCTTT. This sequence encodes CASSFLLREIEAFF.

DNA of the CDR3: TGTGCCAGCGGGCAAGGTTCTGAAGCTTTCTTT. Protein sequence: CASGQGSEAFF. The chain combines TRBV6-2 or TRBV6-3 with TRBJ1-1; D unclear. Germline CDR1 reads MNHEY; CDR2 reads SVGEGT. Trimming cost V 8 bases and J 6 bases, with 10 bases left between them. The CDR3 runs to 11 residues.

In its sample, this clonotype was seen many times. The chain uses TRBV5-1 and TRBJ2-1; possibly TRBD1 for D (6 bases). V lost 0 bases and J lost 7, with 8 bases in between. Germline V gives CDR1 SGHRS, CDR2 YFSETQ. The CDR3 consists of 13 residues. CDR3 in amino acids: CASSLGQGNEQFF. Written as DNA, the CDR3 is TGCGCCAGCAGCTTGGGCCAGGGGAATGAGCAGTTCTTC. The full variable domain, its missing parts supplied by reference TRBV5-1 and TRBJ2-1, is KAGVTQTPRYLIKTRGQQVTLSCSPISGHRSVSWYQQTPGQGLQFLFEYFSETQRNKGNFPGRFSGRQFSNSRSEMNVSTLELGDSALYLCASSLGQGNEQFFGPGTRLTVL.

The chain combines TRBV4-3 with TRBJ2-1; 9 nucleotides agree with TRBD2. The CDR3 runs to 17 residues. Germline V gives CDR1 LGHNA, CDR2 YSLEER. V trimming: 4 bases; J trimming: 7 bases; junction bases outside the gene matches: 14. CDR3 in DNA: TGCGCCAGCAGCCCCCAGCTAGCGGGGCTAATTCCGAATGAGCAGTTCTTC. It codes for CASSPQLAGLIPNEQFF.

The chain is built from TRBV20-1 and TRBJ1-5; a weak D match, TRBD1 (6 bases). V dropped 3 bases and J dropped 12 bases, with 18 bases sitting between them. Germline V gene lookup returns CDR1 DFQATT and CDR2 SNEGSKA (reference sequence). The CDR3 totals 13 residues. The CDR3 reads CSARDRRGGLQHF. The CDR3 bases are TGCAGTGCTAGGGACCGGCGAGGGGGGCTCCAGCATTTT.

The V and J genes are TRBV5-1 and TRBJ2-3; 10 bases agree with TRBD2. V dropped 1 base and J dropped 2; count of bases not matched to a gene: 4. The CDR3 runs to 16 residues. Germline V gene lookup returns CDR1 SGHRS and CDR2 YFSETQ. This chain's CDR3 is CASSLPLAGDTDTQYF. CDR3 nucleotide sequence: TGCGCCAGCAGCTTGCCGCTAGCGGGGGACACAGATACGCAGTATTTT. The whole variable domain, remainder taken from reference TRBV5-1 and TRBJ2-3, is KAGVTQTPRYLIKTRGQQVTLSCSPISGHRSVSWYQQTPGQGLQFLFEYFSETQRNKGNFPGRFSGRQFSNSRSEMNVSTLELGDSALYLCASSLPLAGDTDTQYFGPGTRLTVL.

The V and J genes are TRBV3-1 and TRBJ2-7; D remains unclear. Per the germline V gene, CDR1 is LGHDT and CDR2 is YNNKEL (reference sequence). The CDR3 has 12 amino acids. V gave up 7 bases and J gave up 2 bases, with 9 bases separating them. CDR3 loop: CASIPGPYEQYF. Written as DNA, the CDR3 is TGTGCCAGCATCCCCGGACCCTACGAGCAGTACTTC.

V and J are TRBV11-2 and TRBJ2-5; a weak D match, TRBD1 (7 bases). The CDR3 loop spans 15 amino acids. V was shortened by 4 bases and J by 5 bases, with 17 bases between the two germline ends. Germline CDR1 SGHAT, CDR2 FQNNGV. CDR3 bases: TGTGCCAGCAGCTGGCGACAGGGAGGTGGGGAGACCCAGTACTTC. As protein: CASSWRQGGGETQYF.

The J gene is TRBJ2-1, the V gene TRBV20-1, with 8 bases lining up with TRBD2. The germline gives CDR1 DFQATT, CDR2 SNEGSKA (reference sequence). Trimming cost V 5 bases and J 6 bases; bases outside gene matches: 15. This CDR3 has 16 amino acids. The CDR3, as DNA: TGCAGTGCTGGATCCCCGGGGGGACTAGAAGGCAATGAGCAGTTCTTC. This codes for CSAGSPGGLEGNEQFF.

This clonotype was seen many times. The chain is built from TRBV5-4 and TRBJ2-2; 14 positions match TRBD2. This CDR3 is 17 amino acids long. CDR1 is SGHNT, CDR2 YYREEE, per germline (reference sequence). Unmatched junction bases numbered 2, after V lost 4 bases and J lost 0 bases. CDR3 bases: TGTGCCAGCAGCCCGGGACTAGCGGGAGCGAACACCGGGGAGCTGTTTTTT. Amino acid sequence: CASSPGLAGANTGELFF.

V is TRBV7-8 and J is TRBJ2-2; D may be TRBD1 (7 bases). CDR1 is SGHVS and CDR2 is FQNEAQ in the germline V gene. CDR3 size: 16 residues. V lost 4 bases, J lost 4 bases, and 16 bases lay in between. CDR3 DNA: TGTGCCAGCAGCTCTTACAGGGGAGGAGGCACCGGGGAGCTGTTTTTT. Translating it yields CASSSYRGGGTGELFF.

The genes are TRBV7-2 and TRBJ2-7, with D maybe TRBD2 (5 bases). V lost 3 bases to trimming and J lost 5 bases, with 14 bases between them. Germline V gives CDR1 SGHTA, CDR2 FQGNSA. The length of the CDR3 is 14 residues. The chain's CDR3 is CASSFRGSIDEQYF. DNA for the CDR3: TGTGCCAGCAGCTTCCGAGGGAGTATAGACGAGCAGTACTTC.

This clonotype has ten or more counts. The chain has TRBV4-1 and TRBJ2-2, with D tentatively TRBD2 (6 bases). The CDR3 extends over 16 amino acids. CDR1 and CDR2 from the germline V gene are MGHRA and YSYEKL. Trimming took off 1 base at V and 7 bases at J, with 16 bases between the two ends. The CDR3 sequence: CASSQVGLGGFGELFF. DNA for the CDR3: TGCGCCAGCAGCCAAGTGGGCTTGGGGGGATTCGGGGAGCTGTTTTTT.

Only a few counts were recorded for this clonotype. V is TRBV18 and J is TRBJ2-1, with 11 bases identical to TRBD2. The CDR3 is made up of 17 amino acids. V lost 3 bases and J lost 4; bases outside the gene matches: 8. Germline-derived CDR1 and CDR2 are KGHSH and LQKENI. The CDR3 protein is CASSPFTSGRSYNEQFF. The CDR3 DNA reads as TGTGCCAGCTCACCTTTCACTAGCGGGAGAAGTTACAATGAGCAGTTCTTC.

This clonotype was detected a few times. The V and J genes are TRBV7-8 and TRBJ2-4; a weak D match, TRBD1 (5 bases). The germline CDR1 and CDR2 sequences are SGHVS and FQNEAQ. This CDR3 is 16 amino acids long. V lost 4 bases, J lost 1 base, and 14 bases lay in between. The CDR3 DNA reads TGTGCCAGCAGCTCCTACCGCTCAGGGGCCAAAAACATTCAGTACTTC. Encoded protein: CASSSYRSGAKNIQYF.